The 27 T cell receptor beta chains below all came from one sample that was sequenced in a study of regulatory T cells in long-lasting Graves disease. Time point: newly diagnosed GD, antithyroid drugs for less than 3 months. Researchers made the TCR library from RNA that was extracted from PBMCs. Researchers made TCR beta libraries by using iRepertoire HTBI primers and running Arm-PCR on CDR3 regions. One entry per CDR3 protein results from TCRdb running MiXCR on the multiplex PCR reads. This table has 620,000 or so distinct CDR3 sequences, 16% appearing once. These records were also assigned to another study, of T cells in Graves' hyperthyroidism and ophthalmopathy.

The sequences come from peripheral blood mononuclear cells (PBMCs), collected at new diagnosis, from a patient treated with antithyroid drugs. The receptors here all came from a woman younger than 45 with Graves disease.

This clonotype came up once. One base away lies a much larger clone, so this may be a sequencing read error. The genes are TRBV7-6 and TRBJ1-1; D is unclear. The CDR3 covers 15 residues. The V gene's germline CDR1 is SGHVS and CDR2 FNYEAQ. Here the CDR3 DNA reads TGTGCCAGCAGCGTGACGGTTGATCCGAACACTGAAGCTTCCTTT. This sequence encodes CASSVTVDPNTEASF.

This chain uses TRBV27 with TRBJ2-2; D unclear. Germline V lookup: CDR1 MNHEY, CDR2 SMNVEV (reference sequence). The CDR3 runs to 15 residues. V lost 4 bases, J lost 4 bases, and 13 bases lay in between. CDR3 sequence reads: CASSWVGRFTGELFF. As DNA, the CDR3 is TGTGCCAGCAGTTGGGTGGGCAGATTCACCGGGGAGCTGTTTTTT.

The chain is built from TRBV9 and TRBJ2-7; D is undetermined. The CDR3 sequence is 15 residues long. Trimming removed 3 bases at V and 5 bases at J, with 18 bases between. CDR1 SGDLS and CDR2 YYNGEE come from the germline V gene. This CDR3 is CASSATPLNLDEQYF. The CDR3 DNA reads TGTGCCAGCAGCGCCACCCCCCTGAACCTGGACGAGCAGTACTTC. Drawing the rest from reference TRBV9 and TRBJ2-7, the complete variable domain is DSGVTQTPKHLITATGQRVTLRCSPRSGDLSVYWYQQSLDQGLQFLIQYYNGEERAKGNILERFSAQQFPDLHSELNLSSLELGDSALYFCASSATPLNLDEQYFGPGTRLTVT.

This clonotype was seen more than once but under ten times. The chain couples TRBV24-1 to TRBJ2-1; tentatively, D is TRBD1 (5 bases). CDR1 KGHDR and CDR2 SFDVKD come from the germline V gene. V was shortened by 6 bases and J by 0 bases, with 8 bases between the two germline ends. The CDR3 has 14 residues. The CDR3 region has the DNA TGTGCCACCAGTTACAGGAACTCCTACAATGAGCAGTTCTTC. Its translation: CATSYRNSYNEQFF.

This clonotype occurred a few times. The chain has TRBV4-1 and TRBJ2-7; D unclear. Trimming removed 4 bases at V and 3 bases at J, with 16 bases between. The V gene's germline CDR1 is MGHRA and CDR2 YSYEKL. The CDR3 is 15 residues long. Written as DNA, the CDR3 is TGCGCCAGCAGCCTTAACATACCCGGTGGCTACGAGCAGTACTTC. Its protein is CASSLNIPGGYEQYF.

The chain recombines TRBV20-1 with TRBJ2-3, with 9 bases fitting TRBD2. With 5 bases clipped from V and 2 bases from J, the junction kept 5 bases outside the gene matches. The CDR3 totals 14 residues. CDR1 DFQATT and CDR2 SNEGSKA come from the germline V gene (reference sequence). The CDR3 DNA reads TGCAGTGCTGACGGACTAGCGAACACAGATACGCAGTATTTT. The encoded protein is CSADGLANTDTQYF.

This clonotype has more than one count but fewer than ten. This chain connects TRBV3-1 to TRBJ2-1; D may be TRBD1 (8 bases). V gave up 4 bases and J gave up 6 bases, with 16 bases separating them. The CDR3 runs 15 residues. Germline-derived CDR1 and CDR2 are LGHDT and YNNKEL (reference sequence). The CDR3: CASSLRTGRGNEQFF. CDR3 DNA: TGTGCCAGCAGCCTACGGACAGGGAGGGGCAATGAGCAGTTCTTC.

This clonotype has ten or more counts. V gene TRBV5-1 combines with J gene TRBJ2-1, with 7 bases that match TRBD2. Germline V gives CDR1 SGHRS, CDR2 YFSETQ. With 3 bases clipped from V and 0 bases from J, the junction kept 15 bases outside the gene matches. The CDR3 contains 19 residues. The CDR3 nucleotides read TGCGCCAGCAGCTCCCCGGGGGGTACGGGTATAAGCTCCTACAATGAGCAGTTCTTC. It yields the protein CASSSPGGTGISSYNEQFF.

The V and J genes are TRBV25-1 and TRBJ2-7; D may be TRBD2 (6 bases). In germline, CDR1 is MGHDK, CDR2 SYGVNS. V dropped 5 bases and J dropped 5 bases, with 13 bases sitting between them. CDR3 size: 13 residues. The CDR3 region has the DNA TGTGCCAGCAGTCGGGGGTCTCAGCACGAGCAGTACTTC. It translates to CASSRGSQHEQYF.

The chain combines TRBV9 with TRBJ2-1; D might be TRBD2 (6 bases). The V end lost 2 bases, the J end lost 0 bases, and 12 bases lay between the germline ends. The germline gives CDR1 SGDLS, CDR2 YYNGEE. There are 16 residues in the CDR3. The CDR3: CASSVGGPSSYNEQFF. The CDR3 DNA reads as TGTGCCAGCAGCGTGGGGGGACCAAGCTCCTACAATGAGCAGTTCTTC.

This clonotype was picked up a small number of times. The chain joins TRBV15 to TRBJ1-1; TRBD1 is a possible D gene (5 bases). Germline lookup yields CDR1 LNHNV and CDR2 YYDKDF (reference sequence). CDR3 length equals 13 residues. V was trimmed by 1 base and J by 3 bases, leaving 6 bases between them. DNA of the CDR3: TGTGCCACCAGCAGAGCGGGGGACACTGAAGCTTTCTTT. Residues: CATSRAGDTEAFF.

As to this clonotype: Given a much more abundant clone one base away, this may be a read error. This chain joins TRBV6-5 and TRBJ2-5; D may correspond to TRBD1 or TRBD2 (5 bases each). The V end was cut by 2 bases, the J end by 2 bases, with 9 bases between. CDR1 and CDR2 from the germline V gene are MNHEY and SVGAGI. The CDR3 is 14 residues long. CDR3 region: CASSYRGSQETQYF. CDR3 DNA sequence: TGTGCCAGCAGTTACCGGGGCAGTCAAGAGACCCAGTACTTC.

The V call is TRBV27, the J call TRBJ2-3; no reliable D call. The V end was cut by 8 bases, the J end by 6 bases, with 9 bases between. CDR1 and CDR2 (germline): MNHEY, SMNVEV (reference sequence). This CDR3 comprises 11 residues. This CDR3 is CASRIGDTQYF. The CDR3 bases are TGTGCCAGCCGTATAGGGGATACGCAGTATTTT.

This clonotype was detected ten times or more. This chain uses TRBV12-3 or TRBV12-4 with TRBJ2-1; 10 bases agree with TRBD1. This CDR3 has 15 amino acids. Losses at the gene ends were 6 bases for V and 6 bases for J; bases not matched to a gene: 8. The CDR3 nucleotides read TGTGCCAGCAGCTCGGGACAGGGGAGGTTCAATGAGCAGTTCTTC. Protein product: CASSSGQGRFNEQFF.

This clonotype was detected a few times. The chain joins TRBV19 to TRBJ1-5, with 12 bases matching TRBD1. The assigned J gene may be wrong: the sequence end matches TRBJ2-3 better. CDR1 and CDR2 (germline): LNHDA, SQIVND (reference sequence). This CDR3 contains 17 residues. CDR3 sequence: CASTGTGGDYSNQPQYF. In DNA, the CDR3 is TGTGCCAGTACCGGGACAGGGGGCGATTATAGCAATCAGCCCCAGTATTTT.

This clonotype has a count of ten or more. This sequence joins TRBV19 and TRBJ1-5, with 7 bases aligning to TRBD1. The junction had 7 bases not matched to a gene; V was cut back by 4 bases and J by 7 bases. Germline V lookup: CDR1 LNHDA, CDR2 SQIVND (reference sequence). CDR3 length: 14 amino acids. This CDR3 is CASSRTGGEQPQHF. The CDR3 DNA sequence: TGTGCCAGTAGTAGGACAGGAGGGGAACAGCCCCAGCATTTT.

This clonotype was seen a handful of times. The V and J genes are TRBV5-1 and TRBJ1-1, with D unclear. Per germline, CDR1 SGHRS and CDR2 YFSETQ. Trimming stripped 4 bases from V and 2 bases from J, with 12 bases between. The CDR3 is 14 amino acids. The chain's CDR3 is CASSLNDGNTEAFF. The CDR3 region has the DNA TGCGCCAGCAGCCTAAATGACGGAAACACTGAAGCTTTCTTT.

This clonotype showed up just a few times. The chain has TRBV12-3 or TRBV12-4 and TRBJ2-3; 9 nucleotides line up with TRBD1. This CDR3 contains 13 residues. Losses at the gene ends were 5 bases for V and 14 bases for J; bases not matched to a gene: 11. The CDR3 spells CASSGGQGETWYF. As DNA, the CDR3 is TGTGCCAGCAGTGGGGGACAGGGCGAAACGTGGTATTTT.

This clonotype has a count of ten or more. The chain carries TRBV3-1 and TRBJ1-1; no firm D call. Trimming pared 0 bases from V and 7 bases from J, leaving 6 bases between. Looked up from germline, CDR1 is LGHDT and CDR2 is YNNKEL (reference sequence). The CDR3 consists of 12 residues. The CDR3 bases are TGTGCCAGCAGCCAAGAGCTCGGTGAAGCTTTCTTT. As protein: CASSQELGEAFF.

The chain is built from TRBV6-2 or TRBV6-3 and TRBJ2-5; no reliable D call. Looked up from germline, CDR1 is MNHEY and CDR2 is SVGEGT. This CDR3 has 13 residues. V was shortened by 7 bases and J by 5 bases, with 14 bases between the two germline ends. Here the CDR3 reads CASTDSMGETQYF. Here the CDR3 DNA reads TGTGCCAGCACCGATTCGATGGGGGAGACCCAGTACTTC.

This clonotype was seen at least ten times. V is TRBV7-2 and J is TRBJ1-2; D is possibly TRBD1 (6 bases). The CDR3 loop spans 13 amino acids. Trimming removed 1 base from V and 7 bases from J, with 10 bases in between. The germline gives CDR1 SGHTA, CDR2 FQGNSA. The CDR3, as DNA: TGTGCCAGCAGCTTAGGGGGGGCAGCTGGCTACACCTTC. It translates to CASSLGGAAGYTF.

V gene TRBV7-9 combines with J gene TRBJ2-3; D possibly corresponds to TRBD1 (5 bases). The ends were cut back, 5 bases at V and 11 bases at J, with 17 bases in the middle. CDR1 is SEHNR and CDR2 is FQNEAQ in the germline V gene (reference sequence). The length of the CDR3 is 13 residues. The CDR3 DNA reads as TGTGCCAGCAGCCCCCGGGTGGGCAGGGAGCAGTATTTT. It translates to CASSPRVGREQYF.

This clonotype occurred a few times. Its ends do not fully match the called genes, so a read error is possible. CDR3 in amino acids: CASSQDRDGTEVFF. The DNA of the CDR3 is TGTGCCAGCAGCCAAGACAGGGATGGCACTGAAGTTTTCTTT. The chain uses TRBV3-1 and TRBJ1-1; D may be TRBD1 (5 bases). Germline loops: CDR1 LGHDT, CDR2 YNNKEL (reference sequence). CDR3 length: 14 amino acids.

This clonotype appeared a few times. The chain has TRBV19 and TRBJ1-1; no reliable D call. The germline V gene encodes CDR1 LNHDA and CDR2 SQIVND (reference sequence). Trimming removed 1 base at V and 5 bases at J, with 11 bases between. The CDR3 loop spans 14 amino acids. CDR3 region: CASSIVGVSTEAFF. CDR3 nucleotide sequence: TGTGCCAGTAGTATAGTTGGGGTTTCAACTGAAGCTTTCTTT. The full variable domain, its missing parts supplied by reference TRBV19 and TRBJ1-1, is DGGITQSPKYLFRKEGQNVTLSCEQNLNHDAMYWYRQDPGQGLRLIYYSQIVNDFQKGDIAEGYSVSREKKESFPLTVTSAQKNPTAFYLCASSIVGVSTEAFFGQGTRLTVV.

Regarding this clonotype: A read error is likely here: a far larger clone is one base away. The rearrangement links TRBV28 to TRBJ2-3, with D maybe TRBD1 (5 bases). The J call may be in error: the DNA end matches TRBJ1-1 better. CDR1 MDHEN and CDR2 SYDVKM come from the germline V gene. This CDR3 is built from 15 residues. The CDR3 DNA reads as TGTGTCAGCAGTTTAAGAGTTGGGGGGATCTCTGAAGCTTTCTTT. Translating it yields CVSSLRVGGISEAFF.

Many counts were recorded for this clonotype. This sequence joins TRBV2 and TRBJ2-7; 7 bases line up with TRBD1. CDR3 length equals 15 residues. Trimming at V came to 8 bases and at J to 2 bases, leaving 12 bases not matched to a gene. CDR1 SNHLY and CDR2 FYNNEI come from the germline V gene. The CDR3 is CASSTGDSFPYEQYF. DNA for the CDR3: TGTGCCAGCTCCACAGGGGATTCCTTTCCCTACGAGCAGTACTTC.

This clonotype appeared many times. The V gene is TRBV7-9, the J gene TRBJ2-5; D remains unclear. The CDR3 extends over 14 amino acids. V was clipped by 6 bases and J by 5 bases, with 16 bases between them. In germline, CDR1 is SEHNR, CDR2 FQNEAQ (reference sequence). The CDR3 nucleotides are TGTGCCAGCAGTGCTTCCCGCTTAGGCGAGACCCAGTACTTC. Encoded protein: CASSASRLGETQYF.